This is a list of T cell receptor beta chains from one sample in a study of response to subunit inactivated influenza vaccine. TCRdb recomputed calls from the RT-PCR reads with MiXCR, one row per CDR3 protein. The sample has hundreds of thousands of distinct CDR3 sequences; 9.5% to 12% are singletons. Sample: PBMCs from blood, taken 40 to 50 days after vaccination. These receptors were taken from a man aged 45 to 65 who received an inactivated influenza vaccine. Both conserved end residues are part of each CDR3. A D gene is named only where the DNA matches it firmly.

j_call,d_call,v_call,cdr3_aa
TRBJ2-1,TRBD2,TRBV10-2,CASSEWLAGRNEQFF
TRBJ1-5,TRBD1,TRBV10-3,CASWDRGSNQPQHF
TRBJ2-1,TRBD1,TRBV12-3/TRBV12-4,CASGDRDYNEQFF
TRBJ1-2,NA,TRBV6-1,CASSERGFGYTF
TRBJ2-2,TRBD1,TRBV10-3,CAISGNGQALNTGELFF
TRBJ2-2,TRBD2,TRBV2,CASGGTINTGELFF
TRBJ1-6,TRBD1,TRBV12-3/TRBV12-4,CASSFRDSDSPLHF
TRBJ1-3,NA,TRBV6-1,CASSPGTYRSSGNTIYF
TRBJ2-3,NA,TRBV5-1,CASSPSPQDTQYF
TRBJ1-6,TRBD1,TRBV6-1,CASSPGGGDSPLHF
TRBJ2-1,NA,TRBV29-1,CSVVGGPFNEQFF
TRBJ2-5,TRBD2,TRBV29-1,CSIRGRGGETQYF
TRBJ2-7,NA,TRBV10-3,CAISEPMDSSEQYF
TRBJ2-2,NA,TRBV20-1,CSANVYSGELFF
TRBJ2-1,NA,TRBV24-1,CATSALRSQGEQFF
TRBJ1-6,TRBD1,TRBV7-2,CASSFRTGGFNSPLHF
TRBJ2-5,TRBD1,TRBV6-5,CASSYLRGLETQYF
TRBJ2-7,TRBD2,TRBV7-9,CASSAGLNSYEQYF
TRBJ2-1,NA,TRBV12-3/TRBV12-4,CASSLWMNEQFF
TRBJ2-7,NA,TRBV9,CASSGSGHLTYEQYF
TRBJ2-1,NA,TRBV3-1,CASSLTRGANTYNEQFF
TRBJ2-4,NA,TRBV4-2,CASSQEGLGTIQYF
TRBJ2-7,TRBD2,TRBV27,CASSLGLFYEQYF
TRBJ2-5,TRBD2,TRBV12-3/TRBV12-4,CASRRTSGGETQYF
TRBJ2-7,TRBD1,TRBV12-3/TRBV12-4,CASSLARTGNEGEQYF
TRBJ1-1,NA,TRBV6-1,CASSRTEMNTEAFF
TRBJ2-7,TRBD2,TRBV9,CASSVGGGLADEQYF
TRBJ2-7,NA,TRBV29-1,CSVIVTYEQYF
TRBJ2-1,NA,TRBV3-1,CASSQESPPYNEQFF
TRBJ1-1,NA,TRBV20-1,CSADAGSFNTEAFF
TRBJ2-3,NA,TRBV5-1,CASSDPILDTQYF
TRBJ2-5,TRBD2,TRBV11-2,CASSPMGSSGEETQYF
TRBJ2-3,TRBD2,TRBV7-6,CASSSGLAGALTDTQYF
TRBJ1-1,NA,TRBV20-1,CSARGVMNTEAFF
TRBJ2-1,TRBD2,TRBV20-1,CCAREMLAGGPYEQFF
TRBJ2-7,NA,TRBV25-1,CASSAGLPQITYEQYF
TRBJ2-7,NA,TRBV5-1,CASSGGISYEQYF
TRBJ2-7,NA,TRBV14,CASSQGNRGLSYEQYF
TRBJ2-2,NA,TRBV5-1,CASSLEGIPNTGELFF
TRBJ2-4,TRBD2,TRBV5-1,CASSLAGTSNIQYF
TRBJ2-3,NA,TRBV5-5,CASSLGHQDTQYF
TRBJ2-3,NA,TRBV28,CASSKQGRRDTQYF
TRBJ2-6,TRBD1,TRBV5-1,CASSPRTGAGVSGANVLTF
TRBJ2-1,TRBD2,TRBV12-3/TRBV12-4,CASSSGESIEQFF
TRBJ1-1,NA,TRBV6-2/TRBV6-3,CASSYGGYEAFF
TRBJ2-2,TRBD2,TRBV20-1,CSARDWASGRPTGELFF
TRBJ1-5,NA,TRBV12-3/TRBV12-4,CASSFQENQPQHF
TRBJ1-1,NA,TRBV27,CASSPTFLLKVNTEAFF